This T cell receptor (beta chain) is from a study of glioma-infiltrating T cells after dendritic cell vaccination listed by TCRdb under 2016. In the study overall: A cohort of roughly 15 glioblastoma patients from Phase I and II dendritic cell vaccination trials was included, of whom 9 were newly diagnosed and 6 had recurrent disease. Survival after dendritic cell vaccination was correlated with TCR sequencing metrics such as TIL content and the overlap between tumor and blood repertoires. The vaccine consisted of monocyte-derived dendritic cells cultured less than eight days with IL-4 and GM-CSF, then pulsed overnight with autologous tumor lysate. In glioblastoma patients vaccinated with dendritic cells, deep sequencing of TCR beta CDR3 regions served to measure tumor-infiltrating lymphocyte content and to compare repertoires between tumor and blood. Each patient got three intradermal injections of the dendritic cell vaccine, spaced at biweekly intervals, in the arm below the axilla. Between about 2002 and 2012, patients were given autologous tumor lysate-pulsed dendritic cell vaccination.

Reading the label with the study, this specimen's time point is: after dendritic cell vaccination, including at tumor progression/relapse. Patients were selected for having adequate residual fresh-frozen tumor tissue and more than two years of available survival data. None of the glioblastoma patients carried an isocitrate dehydrogenase mutation, although molecular status otherwise varied. PBMC were collected before vaccination, two weeks after the third vaccination, and at tumor progression if tumor progression occurred. Genomic DNA was extracted with the Qiagen DNeasy Blood extraction Kit. Study-wide findings and limitations: The three-group TCR overlap response model was described as speculative and requiring prospective validation. No direct relationship between TCR clonality and survival was found, suggesting a diverse polyclonal response may matter. The cohort was small and heterogeneous, and full blood and tumor sets were available for few patients, with initial-recurrent tumor pairs available for even fewer patients. Longer time to progression and overall survival after dendritic cell vaccination were predicted by higher estimated pretreatment TIL content.

TCRB CDR3 regions were amplified from about 2 ug genomic DNA, or all available DNA if less, using the immunoSEQ assay. The multiplex PCR employed 60 forward primers targeting TCR V beta segments and 13 reverse primers targeting J beta segments. Synthetic control templates were spiked into each sample at limiting dilution to estimate reads per starting template. Reads of 87 bp were generated by sequencing on the Illumina HiSeq System. The study's processing was this. To remove PCR and sequencing errors, closely related sequences were merged with a nearest neighbor algorithm. TCR overlap was measured as the percentage of unique tumor TCR beta sequences also present in the same patient's peripheral blood. TCRdb provides this immuneACCESS table in a form limited to in-frame rearrangements. Some clones are lacking; in checked studies, under half of them reflect an unresolved V gene, and why the rest are absent is not known. That table supplies the V and J calls and clone size; D and trimming were determined from the DNA. Counted in this sample were fewer than 75,000 clones; more than 75% of them appeared once. Together, the top ten hold just under 9% of the sample.

As for this clone: Its antigen is currently not known. Base qualities are not recorded, but no much larger clone differs from it by a single base.

The CDR3 spans 14 residues, from the cysteine through the phenylalanine. The retained sequence is limited to the CDR3, 42 bases, with the frame set at the first base. Sequences SGHRS (CDR1) and YFSETQ (CDR2) are obtained from the germline V gene. V loses 5 bases of germline sequence and J loses 8 bases, and the interval between the two ends is 17 bases. The chain uses TRBV5-1 and TRBJ2-1; the best D guess is TRBD1, with 6 bases matching. The clonotype was recovered from a human donor with glioblastoma. The starting material was blood, obtained after dendritic cell vaccination. The CDR3 region has the sequence CASSRSDSVDEQFF. The DNA reads as follows: TGCGCCAGCAGTAGGTCGGACAGTGTAGATGAGCAGTTCTTC.